This T cell receptor (beta chain) was retrieved from a study of Ad26.COV2.S vaccination and SARS-CoV-2 variants. As for the study in general: Ad26.COV2.S, an intramuscular injection, was given once or twice 56 days apart. Overall study findings and caveats: Similar non-spike TCR breadth was observed in recipients of vaccine and of placebo. Breadth, reportedly substantial, characterized the spike-specific CD8+ and CD4+ T cell responses after vaccination.

As for this clone: What it binds is unknown.

Per the germline V gene, CDR1 is LGHNA and CDR2 is YSLEER. After removal of 1 base from V and 0 bases from J, the junction contained 0 bases not matched to a gene. This CDR3 region has 16 residues. This sample's treatment: around 19 received Ad26.COV2.S at low or high dose, single or two shots; about five received placebo; per-sample allocation not given. After the first vaccine or placebo injection, samples were drawn on day 63. Libraries were prepared by immunoSEQ multiplex PCR; TCRdb keeps only in-frame clonotypes and omits some of them. The sample gives some 410,000 clones, approximately 92% of which show up once; approximately 1.6% is in the top ten.

Material: peripheral blood, obtained in a trial of Ad26.COV2.S vaccine versus placebo. The V and J genes are TRBV4-3 and TRBJ2-1; 10 bases align to TRBD1. This TCR was sampled from a person aged 18-65 years who received the Ad26.COV2.S COVID-19 vaccine or a placebo. CDR3 nucleotides: TGCGCCAGCAGCCAAGGGACAGGGGGCTCCTACAATGAGCAGTTCTTC. The encoded protein is CASSQGTGGSYNEQFF.